Sequencing of this T cell receptor beta chain was carried out in a study of blood T cells in healthy people across ages. Study-level information: Roughly one uniquely barcoded beta molecule per two T cells was captured.

A second about 7 to 12 cycle PCR used barcoded and J-beta primers. Each of the cDNA molecules was tagged by a template-switch adaptor with 12 random nucleotides. Each CDR3 protein is one row after TCRdb ran MiXCR on the 5' RACE reads. In the table there are 700,000 to 950,000 distinct CDR3 sequences, more than 45% of which are singletons. Overall study findings and caveats: Possibly confounding the expanded clonotype changes was the fact that donor CMV status was unknown.

A remark on this clonotype: Its antigen is as yet unknown.

Sequencing was carried out using blood. This TCR was recovered from a man aged 30 to 39 in good health.

The CDR3 region is CSARRPYGGEQFF. As DNA, the CDR3 is TGCAGTGCTCGAAGACCCTACGGCGGTGAGCAGTTCTTC. The chain has TRBV20-1 and TRBJ2-1; D ambiguous. The CDR3 is 13 residues long. V lost 5 bases to trimming and J lost 9 bases, with 17 bases between them. Germline lookup yields CDR1 DFQATT and CDR2 SNEGSKA (reference sequence).